This T cell receptor beta chain was captured in a study of shared clonotypes between healthy human individuals. General study results and limits: In several donors, about 5% of naive CD4 clonotypes appeared in common.

Of note for this clone: Its antigen is not known. This same CDR3 is encoded by further DNA sequences in the sample.

Here immunoSEQ multiplex PCR was the method, and the copy in TCRdb shows in-frame clones only, minus some. The data hold 2 million to 3 million clones, with 80% to 95% observed a single time. The CDR3 is made up of 14 amino acids. Deletions cut 1 base from V and 1 base from J, with 6 bases between. Germline CDR1 and CDR2: KGHSH and LQKENI. The sample was naive CD4+ T cells from PBMCs. The subset denotes: CD45RA+ positively selected. The TCR comes from a man between 18 and 29 years old in good health. Some clones in this sample may be carry-over from other donors' samples. The genes are TRBV18 and TRBJ2-3, with a tentative D call TRBD1 (5 bases). The CDR3 here is CASSPQGGTDTQYF. CDR3 sequence (DNA): TGTGCCAGCTCACCACAAGGGGGCACAGATACGCAGTATTTT.